The rows below give T cell receptor beta chains drawn from one sample of a study of blood T cell repertoires in COVID-19. The data were produced by immunoSEQ multiplex PCR, yet TCRdb's version contains in-frame clones alone and is incomplete. The sample has 250,000 to 350,000 clones, about 89% seen once. The sequenced sample consisted of peripheral blood. These receptors were taken from a man aged 25-45 years with acute or convalescent COVID-19. Each CDR3 is given with its conserved first and last residue. Fields, in order: clone size, D gene, V gene, J gene, CDR3 DNA, CDR3 protein. D genes are given only for firm matches. Size is omitted from some rows. Given values are once, few, many or a class for expanded clones.

.,TRBD1,TRBV30,TRBJ2-5,TGTGCCTGGAGTCCAGGGGGTGCCCGGGAGACCCAGTACTTC,CAWSPGGARETQYF
.,.,TRBV5-5,TRBJ2-1,TGTGCCAGCAGCTTGGAAACAGGGCGAAATGAGCAGTTCTTC,CASSLETGRNEQFF
.,.,TRBV25-1,TRBJ2-5,TGTGCCAGCAGTTGGGGTACGCCTGGGGAGGAGACCCAGTACTTC,CASSWGTPGEETQYF
.,TRBD1,TRBV6-5,TRBJ2-1,TGTGCCAGCAGCCTTAAAGGGACAGGGGAGAATGAGCAGTTCTTC,CASSLKGTGENEQFF
.,.,TRBV27,TRBJ1-6,TGTGCCAGCAGTCCGGGACTTCTACCCCTCCACTTT,CASSPGLLPLHF
.,.,TRBV19,TRBJ2-1,TGTGCCAGTCGACTTGCAAGCTCCTACAATGAGCAGTTCTTC,CASRLASSYNEQFF
.,.,TRBV5-1,TRBJ2-7,TGCGCCAGCAGCCTGCGACAGGACCCGATACTCTACGAGCAGTACTTC,CASSLRQDPILYEQYF
.,TRBD1,TRBV4-2,TRBJ1-2,TGTGCCAGCAGCCCGGATCCGGGACAGAGCCGTGGCTACACCTTC,CASSPDPGQSRGYTF
.,TRBD1,TRBV6-6,TRBJ1-3,TGTGCCAGCACTTTCGGGACAGGGTTCTCTGGAAACACCATATATTTT,CASTFGTGFSGNTIYF
once,.,TRBV2,TRBJ2-5,TGTGCCAGCAGGTCACAAGAGACCCAGTACTTC,CASRSQETQYF
.,TRBD2,TRBV18,TRBJ2-3,TGTGCCAGCTCGTCTGGGACTAGCTCCTTAAGCACAGATACGCAGTATTTT,CASSSGTSSLSTDTQYF
.,.,TRBV3-1/TRBV3-2,TRBJ2-7,TGTGCCAGCAGCCTCCGGGCAACTAGTTCCGAGCAGTACTTC,CASSLRATSSEQYF
once,.,TRBV18,TRBJ1-5,TGTGCCAGCTCACCCCGGACACCTAATAGCAATCAGCCCCAGCATTTT,CASSPRTPNSNQPQHF
.,.,TRBV5-1,TRBJ1-4,TGCGCCAGCAGCTTGAGCCCCGGCGAGGGGGAGAAACTGTTTTTT,CASSLSPGEGEKLFF
.,.,TRBV18,TRBJ1-1,TGTGCCAGCTCACTCCTACGGGGGGGCGCGGACACTGAAGCTTTCTTT,CASSLLRGGADTEAFF
.,.,TRBV20-1,TRBJ1-1,TGCAGTGCTCAGGAGAACACTGAAGCTTTCTTT,CSAQENTEAFF
once,TRBD2,TRBV19,TRBJ2-3,TGTGCCAGTAGTGTGGGACTAGCGGGAGGGTATAGCACAGATACGCAGTATTTT,CASSVGLAGGYSTDTQYF